The rows below give T cell receptor beta chains drawn from one sample of a study of T-cell memory formation after mild COVID-19. TCRdb reanalysed the 5' RACE reads using MiXCR and keeps one entry per CDR3 protein. Among around 470,000 distinct CDR3 sequences listed, around 19% were seen once. Sequencing was performed on PBMCs or a T cell subset sorted from them (not recorded which). The source is an adult woman who had mild COVID-19 (a few samples of this study predate the infection). Cell type and time point are not known. Both conserved end residues are part of each CDR3. D genes are given only for firm matches. Rows may omit the clone size; those that give it use once, few, many or a size class.

>.|TRBD1|TRBV6-1|TRBJ2-7
TGTGCCAGCAGTAGGGGACAGGGACAACCCTACGAGCAGTACTTC
CASSRGQGQPYEQYF
>once|.|TRBV20-1|TRBJ1-5
TGCAGTGCTAGAGATTCCGGGGGTAGCAATCAGCCCCAGCATTTT
CSARDSGGSNQPQHF
>few|TRBD1|TRBV12-3/TRBV12-4|TRBJ1-6
TGTGCCAGCAGTTTTGAGGGGGCTAATTCACCCCTCCACTTT
CASSFEGANSPLHF
>.|.|TRBV9|TRBJ2-3
TGTGCCAGCAGCGTAGTTGGGGATTCTAGCACAGATACGCAGTATTTT
CASSVVGDSSTDTQYF
>once|TRBD2|TRBV7-2|TRBJ2-5
TGTGCCAGCAGCTTGACTAGCGGGAGGCGGGAGACCCAGTACTTC
CASSLTSGRRETQYF
>.|.|TRBV12-3/TRBV12-4|TRBJ1-6
TGTGCCAGCAGTTTGGGGACAAAAAATTCACCCCTCCACTTT
CASSLGTKNSPLHF
>.|.|TRBV12-3/TRBV12-4|TRBJ2-5
TGTGCCAGCAAACCGGGACACTCCCAAGAGACCCAGTACTTC
CASKPGHSQETQYF
>few|.|TRBV28|TRBJ1-1
TGTGCCAGCAAGTGGGGGACTGAAGCTTTCTTT
CASKWGTEAFF
>few|.|TRBV6-1|TRBJ2-1
TGTGCCACCCGTGACTTTACCCCAGGAAGGGGCAATGAGCAGTTCTTC
CATRDFTPGRGNEQFF
>.|.|TRBV7-3|TRBJ2-3
TGTGCCAGCAGCTTAAAGGCGGGTAGCACAGATACGCAGTATTTT
CASSLKAGSTDTQYF
>.|TRBD1|TRBV5-1|TRBJ1-2
TGCGCCAGCAGCTCTACACAGGGGGCCTATGGCTACACCTTC
CASSSTQGAYGYTF
>.|TRBD1|TRBV2|TRBJ1-2
TGTGCCACTTTTCAACAGGGGGATTTTGGAGGCTACACCTTC
CATFQQGDFGGYTF
>.|TRBD2|TRBV7-9|TRBJ2-3
TGTGCCAGTCTTATAGCGGGAGGTCGCACAGATACGCAGTATTTT
CASLIAGGRTDTQYF
>.|TRBD2|TRBV20-1|TRBJ2-7
TGCAGTGCTTCACCACCCCCCAAGCGGGAGGAGTCCTACGAGCAGTACTTC
CSASPPPKREESYEQYF
>few|.|TRBV11-2|TRBJ2-1
TGTGCCAGCAGGAGTTACAGGGATAGCTCCTACAATGAGCAGTTCTTC
CASRSYRDSSYNEQFF
>.|TRBD1|TRBV20-1|TRBJ1-2
TGCAGTGCCAAGGGGCCGGGACAGGGGGCCCTCGGGGGCTACACCTTC
CSAKGPGQGALGGYTF
>few|.|TRBV20-1|TRBJ1-2
TGCAGTGCTAGATTGGGGGCTAGTAACTATGGCTACACCTTC
CSARLGASNYGYTF
>.|.|TRBV4-3|TRBJ1-2
TGCGCCAGCAGCCAAGACACACAGGGAAACTATGGCTACACCTTC
CASSQDTQGNYGYTF
>many|TRBD1|TRBV5-1|TRBJ2-4
TGCGCCAGCAGCCCTTCGGACAGGGTAGGGATTCAGTACTTC
CASSPSDRVGIQYF
>few|.|TRBV6-5|TRBJ2-1
TGTGCCAGCAGTTTCGGGACACCGCTATCTGAGCAGTTCTTC
CASSFGTPLSEQFF
>few|.|TRBV20-1|TRBJ2-1
TGCAGTGCTAGGGACGTTGGGCGATACAATGAGCAGTTCTTC
CSARDVGRYNEQFF
>many|.|TRBV18|TRBJ2-1
TGTGCCAGCTCACCAGACCGCTCCTACAATGAGCAGTTCTTC
CASSPDRSYNEQFF
>few|.|TRBV7-9|TRBJ2-1
TGTGCCAGCAGCTTAGTTCCGGGATTATACAATGAGCAGTTCTTC
CASSLVPGLYNEQFF
>few|.|TRBV7-8|TRBJ2-4
TGTGCCAGCAGCCCACGGGCCCTCTCCAAAAACATTCAGTACTTC
CASSPRALSKNIQYF
>few|TRBD2|TRBV4-2|TRBJ2-1
TGTGCCAGCAGCCAAGAAAGACTAGCGGAATACAATGAGCAGTTCTTC
CASSQERLAEYNEQFF
>few|TRBD1|TRBV29-1|TRBJ1-2
TGCAGCGTTCGTGGGCCGGGACAGGGCGTAGATGGCTACACCTTC
CSVRGPGQGVDGYTF
>.|.|TRBV7-2|TRBJ1-5
TGTGCCAGCAGCTGGGGAACTAAGGGGAGCGGCCAGCCCCAGCATTTT
CASSWGTKGSGQPQHF
>.|TRBD2|TRBV2|TRBJ2-7
TGTGCCAGCAGGGGGGGACTATACTACGAGCAGTACTTC
CASRGGLYYEQYF
>many|TRBD1|TRBV6-5|TRBJ1-2
TGTGCCAGCAGTGTTTTTCGGACAGGGGTCTATGGCTACACCTTC
CASSVFRTGVYGYTF
>.|.|TRBV20-1|TRBJ1-2
TGCAGTGCTAGAGATCTCCCAGGGTCCGCTACTAACTATGGCTACACCTTC
CSARDLPGSATNYGYTF
>few|.|TRBV11-2|TRBJ2-1
TGTGCCAGCAGCTCCGGACCTAGCAGCAATGAGCAGTTCTTC
CASSSGPSSNEQFF